This TCR beta chain derives from a study of blood T cells in healthy people across ages (dated by TCRdb to about 2015). Broadly, across the study: Template switching captured roughly one uniquely barcoded TCR beta cDNA molecule per two T cells in model experiments. To track age-related changes in TCR beta repertoire diversity, the study relied on deep sequencing normalized with unique cDNA molecular identifiers. The donors were divided into four age groups: young (average about 16 years), middle-aged (roughly 42), aged (approximately 64) and long-lived (roughly 82). The study analyzed two additional independent replicas of 1 million unique cDNA reads from the same blood draw for two donors, one aged 18 to 30 and one aged 80 or older.

Only a few counts were recorded for this clonotype. What this receptor recognizes is not known. The input lacks base qualities; no much larger clone sits a single base away. The approximately 41 donors, aged about 6 to 95 years, were systemically healthy Caucasian individuals from Russia. Each donor gave roughly 9 milliliters of peripheral blood, drawn into EDTA-treated Vacutainer tubes. Ficoll-Paque density-gradient centrifugation was used to isolate PBMCs, with at least 7 million per sample. Trizol reagent was used to extract total RNA from the PBMCs, yielding at least 5.5 micrograms per sample. The percentages of naive CD45RAhigh/CD27high T cells were determined by flow cytometry on a PBMC aliquot from every donor. Study-wide findings and limitations: As age increased, observed TCR beta diversity per million T cells dropped in a roughly linear way, and a significant reduction was already evident by age roughly 36. Because donor CMV infection status was unknown, age-related changes in expanded clonotypes were potentially confounded. The percentage of naive T cells measured by flow cytometry correlated strongly with observed TCR beta diversity. Compared with the aged group, the long-lived group had more naive CD4+ T cells, fewer expanded clones and increased TCR diversity, a pattern suggesting age selection. Estimates of total diversity based on one million sequenced T cells were considered lower bounds and underestimates. Since profiling was done on bulk unsorted PBMCs, naive and antigen-experienced compartments could not be conclusively compared.

The library was produced with 5' RACE. Data came from an Illumina HiSeq 2500. A second PCR of roughly 6 to 11 cycles was run with a J-beta primer mix and a sample-barcoded 5' primer. Each TCR beta cDNA molecule received a unique molecular identifier from a template-switch 5' adaptor carrying 12 random nucleotides. At least 3 million CDR3-containing paired-end reads were obtained from each sample. All of the RNA was converted into first-strand cDNA using the Mint cDNA synthesis kit, with a TRBC-specific oligonucleotide serving as the primer. Following uracil-DNA glycosylase treatment, a first 18-cycle PCR with universal primers M1SS and BC2_uni_R was performed on all cDNA. For the original study's pipeline: For normalization, 1 million high-quality reads were randomly selected from each sample, with every read carrying a distinct molecular identifier. Reads with shared molecular identifiers were discarded instead of being binned into consensus sequences. MiTCR, run with a Q25 quality threshold and the strictest error-elimination algorithm, handled CDR3 identification, clonotype clustering and error correction. A nonparametric unseen species model with Euler transformation was used to estimate a lower bound on total TCR beta diversity. The public reads were run again by TCRdb, first through fastp at Q25 and then through MiXCR, and only productive beta chains were kept. Every entry covers one CDR3 protein and lists the most common genes and DNA from its rows. None of the V and J calls come from the authors' own analysis; TCRdb made them. The sample contains 750,000 to 850,000 distinct CDR3 sequences, 20% to 25% of them found a single time. The top ten constitute under 4.5% of the sample.

The sample also formed part of further work on T cells of mothers and their children. In that second paper, the authors write: Nine systemically healthy Caucasian individuals served as donors, namely three mothers together with their six children. cDNA synthesis used all of the extracted RNA, with roughly 1.5 ug of RNA in each 15 ul reaction. In the second PCR, sample barcodes and 2-4 random nucleotides were introduced via the M1S primer. More than 8 million TCR beta CDR3 reads were obtained from each mother, and millions of reads were obtained from each child. Thymic selection shapes the output of TCR recombination in a similar way in related and unrelated pairs, and inherited differences have a minor effect. Related mother-child pairs always showed normalized repertoire overlap that was slightly higher than in unrelated mother-child pairs, though the difference was never significant. No persistent microchimeric T cell clones were found, with a detection sensitivity of approximately 94 clones per million clonotypes. In the study, deep NGS was used to compare the TCR beta repertoires of mothers and children, and features distinguishing related mother-child pairs from unrelated individuals were sought. The mean age was around 40 +/- 4 years for the mothers and around 11 +/- 4 years for the children. Libraries were sequenced on Illumina HiSeq 2000 with 100+100 nt paired-end reads after adapter ligation with NEBNext reagents. To avoid cross-contamination, the mother libraries and the child libraries were prepared a month apart and sequenced in separate runs. Each donor had between roughly 450,000 and 2,300,000 distinct TCR beta clonotypes identified. Naive TCR beta clonotypes were estimated from low-frequency clonotypes matched to each donor's FACS-determined naive share, without sorting.

The source is a boy younger than 18 in good health. Sequenced material: blood.

The bases are TGTGCCAGCAGTTCCCCCGGTGGCTACACCTTC. It encodes CASSSPGGYTF. The V and J genes are TRBV6-6 and TRBJ1-2, with the D gene too uncertain to name. V is cut by 4 bases and J by 7 bases, and the space between the germline ends is 7 bases. The CDR3 contains 11 residues, cysteine and phenylalanine counted. Left in the record is the CDR3 DNA by itself, 33 bases read in frame from the first base. Via the germline V gene (reference sequence), CDR1 is MNHNY and CDR2 SVGAGI.